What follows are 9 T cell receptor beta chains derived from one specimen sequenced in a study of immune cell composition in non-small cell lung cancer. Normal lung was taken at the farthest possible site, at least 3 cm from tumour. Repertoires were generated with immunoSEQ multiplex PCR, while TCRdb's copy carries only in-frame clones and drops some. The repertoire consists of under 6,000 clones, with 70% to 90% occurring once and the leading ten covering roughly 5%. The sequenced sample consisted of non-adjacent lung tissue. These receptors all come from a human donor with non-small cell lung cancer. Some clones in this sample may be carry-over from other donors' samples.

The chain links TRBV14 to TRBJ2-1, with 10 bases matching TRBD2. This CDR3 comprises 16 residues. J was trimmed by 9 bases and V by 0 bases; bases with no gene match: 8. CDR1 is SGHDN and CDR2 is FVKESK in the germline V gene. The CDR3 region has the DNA TGTGCCAGCAGCCAAGAAGGGAGCGGGGGGGCCCGTGAGCAGTTCTTC. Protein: CASSQEGSGGAREQFF.

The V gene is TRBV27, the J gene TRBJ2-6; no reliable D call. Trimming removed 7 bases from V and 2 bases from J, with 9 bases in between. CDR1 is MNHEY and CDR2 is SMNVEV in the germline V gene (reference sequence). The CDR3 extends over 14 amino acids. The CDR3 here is CASKTPAGANVLTF. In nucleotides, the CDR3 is TGTGCCAGCAAAACACCCGCTGGGGCCAACGTCCTGACTTTC. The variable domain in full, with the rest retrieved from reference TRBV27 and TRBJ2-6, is EAQVTQNPRYLITVTGKKLTVTCSQNMNHEYMSWYRQDPGLGLRQIYYSMNVEVTDKGDVPEGYKVSRKEKRNFPLILESPSPNQTSLYFCASKTPAGANVLTFGAGSRLTVL.

The CDR3 DNA follows: TGTGCCAGTAGGACCGGGACACCGAATGAAAAACTGTTTTTT. This codes for CASRTGTPNEKLFF. The chain recombines TRBV19 with TRBJ1-4, with D possibly matching TRBD1 (6 bases). The V gene's germline CDR1 is LNHDA and CDR2 SQIVND (reference sequence). V was trimmed by 6 bases and J by 5 bases, leaving 13 bases between them. This CDR3 has 14 residues.

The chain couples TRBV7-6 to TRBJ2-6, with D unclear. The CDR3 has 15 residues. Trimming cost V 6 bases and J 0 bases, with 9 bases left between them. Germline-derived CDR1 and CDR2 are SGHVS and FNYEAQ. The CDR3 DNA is TGTGCCAGCAGTCTAATTCCCTCTGGGGCCAACGTCCTGACTTTC. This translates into CASSLIPSGANVLTF.

DNA for the CDR3: TGTGCCAGCAGCTTGGACAGTTATTCACCCCTCCACTTT. This sequence encodes CASSLDSYSPLHF. The genes are TRBV12-1 and TRBJ1-6; TRBD1 is taken as the D call from the table, unchecked against the DNA. TRBV12-1 counts as a pseudogene. The CDR3 loop spans 13 amino acids.

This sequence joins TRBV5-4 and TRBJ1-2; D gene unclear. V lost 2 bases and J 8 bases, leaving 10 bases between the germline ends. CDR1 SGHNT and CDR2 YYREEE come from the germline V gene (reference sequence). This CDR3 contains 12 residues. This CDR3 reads CASSLQTGGYTF. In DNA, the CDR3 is TGTGCCAGCAGCTTACAGACGGGAGGCTACACCTTC.

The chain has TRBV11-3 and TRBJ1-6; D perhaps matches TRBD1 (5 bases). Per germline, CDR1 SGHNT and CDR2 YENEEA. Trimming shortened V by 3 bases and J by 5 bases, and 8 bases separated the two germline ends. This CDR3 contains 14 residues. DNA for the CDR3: TGTGCCAGCAGCTTTCCGGGGGATAATTCACCCCTCCACTTT. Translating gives CASSFPGDNSPLHF.

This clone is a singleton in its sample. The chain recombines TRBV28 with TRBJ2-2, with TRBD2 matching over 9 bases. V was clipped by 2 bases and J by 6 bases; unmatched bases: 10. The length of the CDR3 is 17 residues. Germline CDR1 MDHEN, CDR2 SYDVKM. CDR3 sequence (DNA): TGTGCCAGCAGTTTAAGTGGGTTAGCGGGAGTCTCCGGGGAGCTGTTTTTT. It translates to CASSLSGLAGVSGELFF.

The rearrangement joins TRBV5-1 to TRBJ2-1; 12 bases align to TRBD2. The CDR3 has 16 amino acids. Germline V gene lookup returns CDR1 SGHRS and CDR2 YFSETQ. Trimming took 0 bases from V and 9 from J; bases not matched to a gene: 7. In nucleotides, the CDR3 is TGCGCCAGCAGCTTGGGCCGACTAGCGGGGGTTGCTGAGCAGTTCTTC. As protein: CASSLGRLAGVAEQFF.